This TCR beta chain came from a study of blood T cells in healthy people across ages. A sample-barcoded 5' primer and a J-beta primer mix were used in a second PCR of about 7 to 11 cycles. TCRdb recomputed calls from the 5' RACE reads with MiXCR, one row per CDR3 protein. The table shows 700,000 to 850,000 distinct CDR3 sequences, with about 48% occurring only once. A minimum of 6 micrograms of total RNA was extracted per sample. As to this clonotype: Antigen: not known.

Deletions cut 1 base from V and 4 bases from J, with 16 bases between. CDR3 length equals 15 residues. Germline V CDR1 and CDR2: DFQATT, SNEGSKA (reference sequence). Whole-study results and caveats: Age advanced and TCR beta diversity per million T cells fell, roughly linearly.

J is TRBJ1-2 and V is TRBV20-1; tentative D call: TRBD1 (6 bases). Sequencing used blood. The TCR originated in an elderly man in good health. CDR3 nucleotide sequence: TGCAGTGCTAGAGCCTCGACAGGAGTCCTCTATGGCTACACCTTC. This encodes CSARASTGVLYGYTF.